Each of the 10 T cell receptor delta chains below was sequenced from the same sample in a study of gamma delta lymphoproliferative disorders and STAT genes (dated by TCRdb to 2016 to 2019). Receptor amplification or capture employed multiplex PCR. The run used an Illumina MiSeq. After TCRdb called clones again from the public reads with CATT, rows with identical DNA were merged. This sample holds some 1,000 delta-chain clones; 2% to 2.5% were observed only once. The top ten clones comprise roughly 72% of the sample. Genomic DNA from peripheral blood mononuclear cells isolated from patients and controls was used for TCR sequencing. Specimen: blood. These receptors were collected from a human donor in good health.

This clone has at least ten counts. The mismatch at residue 7 between this DNA's translation and the TCRdb protein of a much larger clone likely reflects a read error; the protein shown is translated from the DNA. This rearrangement joins TRDV2 to TRDJ1; D possibly corresponds to TRDD3 (6 bases). V lost 0 bases and J 4 bases, leaving 17 bases between the germline ends. Germline CDR1 is GEAIGNYY and CDR2 is EKD. CDR3 length: 16 amino acids. The CDR3 DNA reads as TGTGCCTGTGACACCGTCGATGGGGGGGCCAGCGATAAACTCATCTTT. Its translation: CACDTVDGGASDKLIF.

Concerning this clone: A far larger clone is off by one base, so a read error is likely. Within the sample, other DNA sequences also encode this same CDR3. This sequence joins TRDV2 and TRDJ1; 13 positions agree with TRDD3. The CDR3 totals 19 residues. Germline V gives CDR1 GEAIGNYY, CDR2 EKD. The CDR3, as DNA: TGCGCCTGTGACACCAATACTGGGGGATACGCCGGGTACACCGATAAACTCATCTTT. Its protein is CACDTNTGGYAGYTDKLIF.

This clone was seen more than once but under ten times. This probably arose from a read error, given a far larger clone one base away. Different DNA sequences within this sample yield the same CDR3. The CDR3 protein is CACDRLTGAQYTDKLIF. In DNA, the CDR3 is TGTGCCTGTGACCGCCTTACTGGGGCTCAGTACACTGATAAACTCATCTTT. The rearrangement links TRDV2 to TRDJ1; 7 bases line up with TRDD3. CDR1 and CDR2 from the germline V gene are GEAIGNYY and EKD. The CDR3 is made up of 17 amino acids.

V gene TRDV1 combines with J gene TRDJ1; TRDD3 matches at 9 bases. The CDR3 is 18 residues long. V was clipped by 5 bases and J by 9 bases; unmatched bases: 22. Germline-derived CDR1 and CDR2 are TSWWSYY and QGS. The CDR3 is CALGSRPSLLGDFVELIF. The CDR3 DNA is TGTGCTCTTGGGAGTCGGCCTTCCCTACTGGGGGACTTCGTAGAACTCATCTTT.

Comments on this clone: A far larger clone is one base from this, pointing to a likely read error. Additional DNA sequences in this sample encode the identical CDR3. This chain uses TRDV2 with TRDJ1, with 9 bases lining up with TRDD3. V gave up 3 bases and J gave up 0 bases; unmatched junction bases: 10. This CDR3 is built from 17 residues. Germline CDR1 and CDR2: GEAIGNYY and EKD. This CDR3 reads CACDGIVLGEYTDKLIF. CDR3 coding DNA: TGTGCCTGTGACGGAATAGTACTGGGGGAATACACCGATAAACTCATCTTT.

This clone is termed medium-sized (0.01 to 0.1%). A far larger clone is just one base off, so this is likely a read error. The chain joins TRDV1 to TRDJ1, with 11 nucleotides matching TRDD3. The germline V gene has CDR1 TSWWSYY and CDR2 QGS. Trimming removed 3 bases from V and 6 bases from J; junction bases left unmatched: 21. The CDR3 covers 20 residues. In DNA form, the CDR3 reads TGTGCTCTTGGGGACCCTTCTGGGGAGACCTACTGGGGGATAGGGCATAAACTCATCTTT. Translated, it gives CALGDPSGETYWGIGHKLIF.

With respect to this clone: Given a far larger clone just one base away, this is likely a sequencing read error. In the same sample, other DNA sequences code for this CDR3. This chain connects TRDV1 to TRDJ1; 11 bases map to TRDD3. Looked up from germline, CDR1 is TSWWSYY and CDR2 is QGS. The V and J ends lost 3 bases and 0 bases, in that order; junction bases with no gene match: 39. This CDR3 is 28 amino acids long. In DNA form, the CDR3 reads TGTGCTCTTGGGGAGCTAGAGGGACCCAATTCATGGCCTACAATAACTTGGGGGATACGCCCTAACACCGATAAACTCATCTTT. It is translated as CALGELEGPNSWPTITWGIRPNTDKLIF.

Turning to this clone: This DNA's translation differs at residue 10 from TCRdb's protein, which comes from a much larger clone; a read error is likely, and the protein shown is translated from the DNA. The chain couples TRDV2 to TRDJ1, with 10 bases identical to TRDD3. Trimming took 0 bases from V and 0 from J; bases not matched to a gene: 12. Germline V lookup: CDR1 GEAIGNYY, CDR2 EKD. CDR3 length equals 19 residues. The DNA for the CDR3 is TGTGCCTGTGACACCAATACTGGGGGATGCGCCGGGTACACCGATAAACTCATCTTT. Translation gives CACDTNTGGCAGYTDKLIF.

There are a few counts of this clone. TCRdb's protein, taken from a much larger clone, differs from this DNA's translation at residue 6, likely owing to a read error; the protein displayed comes from the DNA. The V call is TRDV2, the J call TRDJ1, with 13 bases that match TRDD3. The CDR3 is made up of 19 amino acids. V lost 0 bases, J lost 0 bases, and 9 bases stayed unmatched. Germline assignment: CDR1 GEAIGNYY and CDR2 EKD. The CDR3 DNA sequence: TGTGCCTGTGACACCGATACTGGGGGATACGCCGGGTACACCGATAAACTCATCTTT. The encoded protein is CACDTDTGGYAGYTDKLIF.

On this clone itself: TCRdb's listed protein matches a much larger clone and diverges from this DNA's translation at residue 15, likely through a read error; the protein shown comes from the DNA. The chain is built from TRDV1 and TRDJ1, with TRDD3 matching over 11 bases. This CDR3 is 28 amino acids long. Germline CDR1 and CDR2: TSWWSYY and QGS. With V trimmed by 0 bases and J by 0 bases, 36 bases remained unmatched. CDR3 region: CALGELEGPNSWPTMTWGIRPNTDKLIF. Written as DNA, the CDR3 is TGTGCTCTTGGGGAACTAGAGGGACCCAATTCATGGCCTACAATGACTTGGGGGATACGCCCTAACACCGATAAACTCATCTTT.